The 30 T cell receptor beta chains listed next were all sequenced from one sample in a study of STAT5B mutations in CD4+ large granular lymphocyte leukemia. The table came from immunoSEQ multiplex PCR; TCRdb's copy has only in-frame clones and leaves some out. The repertoire holds about 33,000 clones, with 70% to 90% as singletons. Sequencing was done on a sample of CD4+ T cells from blood buffy coats. Receptors were obtained from a human donor in good health.

V gene TRBV6-5 combines with J gene TRBJ2-5; 8 nucleotides agree with TRBD1. The germline gives CDR1 MNHEY, CDR2 SVGAGI. V trimming: 4 bases; J trimming: 0 bases; junction bases outside the gene matches: 7. The CDR3 spans 16 residues. Here the CDR3 reads CASSFSTGAYQETQYF. The CDR3 DNA is TGTGCCAGCAGTTTCTCGACAGGGGCCTACCAAGAGACCCAGTACTTC.

The gene calls are TRBV9 and TRBJ2-1, with 8 nucleotides matching TRBD2. Germline-derived CDR1 and CDR2 are SGDLS and YYNGEE. Trimming took 4 bases from V and 0 from J; bases not matched to a gene: 6. The CDR3 contains 16 residues. The chain's CDR3 is CASSPNSGSSYNEQFF. The DNA for the CDR3 is TGTGCCAGCAGCCCGAACAGCGGGAGCTCCTACAATGAGCAGTTCTTC.

CDR3 nucleotides: TGTGCCAGCAGTCGCCTCGGGACAGGGCAGCCCCAGCATTTT. Its protein is CASSRLGTGQPQHF. The chain has TRBV28 and TRBJ1-5, with 9 bases identical to TRBD1. J lost 7 bases, V lost 5 bases, and 6 bases had no gene match. The germline V gene has CDR1 MDHEN and CDR2 SYDVKM. CDR3 length: 14 residues.

This sequence joins TRBV6-1 and TRBJ2-5; no clear D. Trimming cost V 5 bases and J 2 bases, with 15 bases left between them. Germline CDR1 reads MNHNS; CDR2 reads SASEGT. The CDR3 sequence is 15 residues long. CDR3: CASSRAPDSQETQYF. The CDR3, as DNA: TGTGCCAGCAGTAGAGCGCCAGACTCACAAGAGACCCAGTACTTC.

CDR3 protein: CASSFGSANTGELFF. The CDR3 bases are TGTGCCAGCAGTTTTGGGTCAGCGAACACCGGGGAGCTGTTTTTT. J is TRBJ2-2 and V is TRBV28, with no clear D. The CDR3 runs to 15 residues. The V end lost 3 bases, the J end lost 0 bases, and 8 bases lay between the germline ends. The germline V gene has CDR1 MDHEN and CDR2 SYDVKM.

This sequence joins TRBV12-2 and TRBJ1-2; no DNA check was done on the table's D call, TRBD1. TRBV12-2 is marked as a pseudogene. CDR3 length equals 21 residues. CDR3 sequence: CASRRVGTSGTPDWDNYGYTF. The DNA of the CDR3 is TGTGCAAGTCGCCGCGTGGGGACGTCCGGGACACCCGATTGGGATAACTATGGCTACACCTTC.

The genes are TRBV28 and TRBJ1-1; D might be TRBD1 (6 bases). Germline-derived CDR1 and CDR2 are MDHEN and SYDVKM. This CDR3 comprises 14 residues. V lost 6 bases and J 0 bases, leaving 11 bases between the germline ends. The CDR3 protein is CASRGDNMNTEAFF. The CDR3 DNA follows: TGTGCCAGCAGGGGGGACAACATGAACACTGAAGCTTTCTTT. Full variable domain (rest looked up from reference TRBV28 and TRBJ1-1): DVKVTQSSRYLVKRTGEKVFLECVQDMDHENMFWYRQDPGLGLRLIYFSYDVKMKEKGDIPEGYSVSREKKERFSLILESASTNQTSMYLCASRGDNMNTEAFFGQGTRLTVV.

In nucleotides, the CDR3 is TGTGCCAGCTCACACTCCCCGGGTGGGGACACTGAAGCTTTCTTT. Translation gives CASSHSPGGDTEAFF. J is TRBJ1-1 and V is TRBV18; D is undetermined. V lost 4 bases to trimming and J lost 3 bases, with 15 bases between them. In germline, CDR1 is KGHSH, CDR2 LQKENI. This CDR3 is built from 15 residues.

This clone was counted only a few times. The chain uses TRBV19 and TRBJ2-7, with 7 bases fitting TRBD2. This CDR3 is 14 amino acids long. With 9 bases clipped from V and 2 bases from J, the junction kept 10 bases outside the gene matches. Germline CDR1 is LNHDA and CDR2 is SQIVND (reference sequence). The CDR3 sequence: CARAMTSSPYEQYF. The CDR3 coding sequence is TGTGCCAGAGCCATGACTAGCTCACCCTACGAGCAGTACTTC.

This sequence joins TRBV4-3 and TRBJ1-2; D is possibly TRBD1 (6 bases). The germline gives CDR1 LGHNA, CDR2 YSLEER. The CDR3 contains 14 residues. Trimming left V 1 base short and J 6 bases short, with 12 bases between. CDR3 in amino acids: CASSQVIRGDGYTF. The CDR3 DNA follows: TGCGCCAGCAGCCAAGTGATCAGGGGAGATGGCTACACCTTC.

This chain joins TRBV7-2 and TRBJ1-2; 7 bases line up with TRBD1. V lost 5 bases and J lost 8; bases outside the gene matches: 8. CDR1 is SGHTA and CDR2 is FQGNSA in the germline V gene. There are 13 residues in the CDR3. CDR3 in amino acids: CASSARGLGGYTF. Written as DNA, the CDR3 is TGTGCCAGCAGCGCGAGGGGGCTAGGAGGCTACACCTTC.

The V gene is TRBV15, the J gene TRBJ1-1; 7 bases line up with TRBD1. The V gene's germline CDR1 is LNHNV and CDR2 YYDKDF (reference sequence). The CDR3 loop spans 15 amino acids. J lost 6 bases, V lost 3 bases, and 10 bases had no gene match. CDR3 amino acids: CATSSPGTDEAEAFF. The CDR3 nucleotides read TGTGCCACCAGCAGCCCCGGGACAGACGAAGCTGAAGCTTTCTTT.

This sequence joins TRBV11-1 and TRBJ2-5; D gene ambiguous. V shed 3 bases and J shed 1 base, with 0 bases lying between them. CDR3 length: 11 residues. Germline lookup yields CDR1 SGHAT and CDR2 FQDESV (reference sequence). CDR3 bases: TGTGCCAGCAGCTTCCAAGAGACCCAGTACTTC. Its protein product is CASSFQETQYF.

The rearrangement links TRBV7-2 to TRBJ2-6; weak D call: TRBD2 (5 bases). V lost 5 bases and J lost 0, with 11 bases in between. Germline CDR1 SGHTA, CDR2 FQGNSA. The CDR3 runs to 16 residues. The CDR3 nucleotides read TGTGCCAGCAGCCCAGCGGCCCACTCTGGGGCCAACGTCCTGACTTTC. Translated, it gives CASSPAAHSGANVLTF. Supplemented by reference TRBV7-2 and TRBJ2-6, the full variable domain reads GAGVSQSPSNKVTEKGKDVELRCDPISGHTALYWYRQSLGQGLEFLIYFQGNSAPDKSGLPSDRFSAERTGGSVSTLTIQRTQQEDSAVYLCASSPAAHSGANVLTFGAGSRLTVL.

J is TRBJ1-5 and V is TRBV27; D remains unclear. Trimming stripped 0 bases from V and 2 bases from J, with 8 bases between. The CDR3 covers 15 residues. Germline CDR1 and CDR2: MNHEY and SMNVEV (reference sequence). DNA of the CDR3: TGTGCCAGCAGTTTATCGAATCAGGGCAATCAGCCCCAGCATTTT. Translating it yields CASSLSNQGNQPQHF.

The genes are TRBV6-1 and TRBJ1-3; no clear D gene. Deletions cut 1 base from V and 0 bases from J, with 4 bases between. The CDR3 sequence is 14 residues long. The germline V gene has CDR1 MNHNS and CDR2 SASEGT. The CDR3 region has the DNA TGTGCCAGCAGTGAAGGGGGCTCTGGAAACACCATATATTTT. This codes for CASSEGGSGNTIYF.

The gene calls are TRBV19 and TRBJ1-1; 12 bases align to TRBD1. The J segment lost 5 bases and the V segment lost 7 bases, leaving 5 bases of the junction unmatched. The germline V gene encodes CDR1 LNHDA and CDR2 SQIVND (reference sequence). The CDR3 consists of 14 residues. The CDR3 DNA reads as TGTGCCAGTAATAGGGACAGGGGGCAAACTGAAGCTTTCTTT. As protein: CASNRDRGQTEAFF.

This clone has just one count. CDR3 loop: CASSLSRMPDTQYF. CDR3 bases: TGTGCCAGCAGCTTATCCCGCATGCCAGATACGCAGTATTTT. The chain combines TRBV7-2 with TRBJ2-3; D is ambiguous. Trimming shortened V by 2 bases and J by 4 bases, and 10 bases separated the two germline ends. CDR1 is SGHTA, CDR2 FQGNSA, per germline. The CDR3 is 14 residues long.

The V gene is TRBV4-3, the J gene TRBJ2-1; TRBD2 aligns across 7 bases. Germline V gene data show CDR1 as LGHNA and CDR2 as YSLEER. This CDR3 comprises 15 residues. V dropped 0 bases and J dropped 10; count of bases not matched to a gene: 9. CDR3 residues: CASSQDGLGLSEQFF. CDR3 bases: TGCGCCAGCAGCCAAGACGGACTAGGTTTATCGGAGCAGTTCTTC.

The J gene is TRBJ2-7, the V gene TRBV28; perhaps TRBD2 as D (6 bases). Germline CDR1 is MDHEN and CDR2 is SYDVKM. The CDR3 runs to 13 residues. Trimming took 6 bases from V and 1 from J, leaving 10 bases between them. CDR3 sequence reads: CASRTSESYEQYF. The CDR3 bases are TGTGCCAGCAGGACTAGTGAGTCCTACGAGCAGTACTTC.

The V and J genes are TRBV2 and TRBJ2-1; a possible D gene is TRBD2 (7 bases). CDR3 length: 16 amino acids. Germline CDR1 reads SNHLY; CDR2 reads FYNNEI. V lost 4 bases and J lost 1, with 14 bases in between. CDR3 nucleotide sequence: TGTGCCAGCAGTGTAGGGGGGGGAAAGTCCTACAATGAGCAGTTCTTC. Protein sequence: CASSVGGGKSYNEQFF. The full variable domain, in which reference TRBV2 and TRBJ2-1 provide the parts outside the CDR3, is EPEVTQTPSHQVTQMGQEVILRCVPISNHLYFYWYRQILGQKVEFLVSFYNNEISEKSEIFDDQFSVERPDGSNFTLKIRSTKLEDSAMYFCASSVGGGKSYNEQFFGPGTRLTVL.

A word on this clone: The germline gene is not matched at one end of the junction; a read error may be the cause. This chain joins TRBV7-7 and TRBJ2-1; D ambiguous. The CDR3 consists of 13 residues. Germline CDR1 SSHAT, CDR2 FNYEAQ (reference sequence). The CDR3 loop is CASRRVSYNEQFF. CDR3 nucleotide sequence: TGTGCTAGCAGAAGGGTTTCCTACAATGAGCAGTTCTTC.

The chain couples TRBV29-1 to TRBJ2-5, with 7 bases identical to TRBD1. CDR1 and CDR2 (germline): SQVTM, ANQGSEA. J was trimmed by 7 bases and V by 2 bases; bases with no gene match: 1. CDR3 length: 11 amino acids. The CDR3, as DNA: TGCAGCGTTGAATACAGGGGGACCCAGTACTTC. Translation gives CSVEYRGTQYF.

In the case of this clone: The junction differs from germline at one of its ends, possibly a read error. The chain has TRBV18 and TRBJ1-5; D is possibly TRBD1 (6 bases). The CDR3 covers 15 residues. Germline CDR1 KGHSH, CDR2 LQKENI. CDR3 sequence (DNA): TGTGCCAGCTCTCCACCGGGGGGCAGGGATCAGCCCCAGCATTTT. Amino acid sequence: CASSPPGGRDQPQHF.

The chain joins TRBV18 to TRBJ2-2, with 9 bases matching TRBD2. CDR1 is KGHSH, CDR2 LQKENI, per germline. Trimming took 1 base from V and 4 from J; bases not matched to a gene: 16. This CDR3 has 20 residues. DNA for the CDR3: TGTGCCAGCTCACCACGGGTTTCCAGCGGGAGGAGGTTCGGCACCGGGGAGCTGTTTTTT. Residues: CASSPRVSSGRRFGTGELFF.

The rearrangement uses TRBV7-3 and TRBJ2-3; D might be TRBD2 (6 bases). The germline CDR1 and CDR2 sequences are SGHTA and FQGTGA. The germline V and J ends were trimmed by 3 bases and 1 base, with 11 bases remaining between them. This CDR3 spans 15 amino acids. The CDR3 is CASSFHSGGTDTQYF. DNA of the CDR3: TGTGCCAGCAGCTTCCACTCGGGGGGCACAGATACGCAGTATTTT.

There are a few counts of this clone. This chain uses TRBV18 with TRBJ2-7, with TRBD1 as a possible D gene (5 bases). Trimming removed 3 bases at V and 0 bases at J, with 9 bases between. Germline CDR1 KGHSH, CDR2 LQKENI. This CDR3 comprises 14 residues. CDR3 loop: CASSPGQPSYEQYF. CDR3 nucleotides: TGTGCCAGCTCACCTGGACAACCCTCCTACGAGCAGTACTTC.

The chain couples TRBV21-1 to TRBJ2-7; TRBD1, the table's D call, lacks a check against the DNA. TRBV21-1 is classified as a pseudogene. This CDR3 contains 16 residues. CDR3 in amino acids: CASSRGTANSSYEQYF. The CDR3, as DNA: TGTGCCAGCAGCCGGGGGACAGCCAACAGCTCCTACGAGCAGTACTTC.

This clone was detected only once. This chain connects TRBV5-1 to TRBJ2-3, with D maybe TRBD1 (6 bases). The V gene's germline CDR1 is SGHRS and CDR2 YFSETQ. V lost 3 bases and J lost 5, with 13 bases in between. The CDR3 sequence is 14 residues long. The CDR3 DNA is TGCGCCAGCAGCTACGGACAGATTGGAGATACGCAGTATTTT. Its protein is CASSYGQIGDTQYF. Combining the CDR3 with reference TRBV5-1 and TRBJ2-3 gives the whole variable domain KAGVTQTPRYLIKTRGQQVTLSCSPISGHRSVSWYQQTPGQGLQFLFEYFSETQRNKGNFPGRFSGRQFSNSRSEMNVSTLELGDSALYLCASSYGQIGDTQYFGPGTRLTVL.

On this clone: Other nucleotide sequences in the sample specify the same CDR3. The gene calls are TRBV6-6 and TRBJ2-3; D is perhaps TRBD1 (5 bases). CDR1 is MNHNY, CDR2 SVGAGI, per germline (reference sequence). CDR3 length: 13 amino acids. V was cut by 9 bases and J by 0 bases, with 10 bases left in between. The CDR3 nucleotides read TGTGCCAGACAGACAGATAGCACAGATACGCAGTATTTT. Encoded protein: CARQTDSTDTQYF.